The 25 T cell receptor beta chains below were found in one sample sequenced in a study of human T cells and chemical hapten exposure. TCRdb called the RACE reads again in MiXCR, with one record for every CDR3 protein. Here the sample spans under 200,000 distinct CDR3 sequences, about 30% being singletons. Time point of the sample: patch test 3, about 24 weeks after DPC sensitization. Treatment indicated: therapeutic diphenylcyclopropenone sensitization with weekly scalp DPC. Sample: whole blood, taken in connection with sensitization to the hapten diphenylcyclopropenone (DPC). These receptors were taken from a woman aged 18-30 years with alopecia areata. Some clones in this sample may be carry-over from other donors' samples.

The rearrangement uses TRBV18 and TRBJ2-3; TRBD1 might be the D (6 bases). The ends were cut back, 4 bases at V and 1 base at J, with 15 bases in the middle. Germline lookup yields CDR1 KGHSH and CDR2 LQKENI. The CDR3 has 16 residues. In DNA, the CDR3 is TGTGCCAGCTCACTGGGGGCCCCACGGGGCACAGATACGCAGTATTTT. This codes for CASSLGAPRGTDTQYF.

The sample holds a few counts of this clonotype. This chain uses TRBV27 with TRBJ2-7, with 11 bases aligning to TRBD2. The CDR3 has 16 residues. Germline CDR1 reads MNHEY; CDR2 reads SMNVEV (reference sequence). V shed 4 bases, J shed 7 bases, and the junction held 12 bases outside the gene matches. The CDR3 coding sequence is TGTGCCAGCAGTTCAACCGTAGCGGGAGGGCCTAGAGAGCAGTACTTC. It encodes CASSSTVAGGPREQYF.

This clonotype was seen more than once but under ten times. The chain links TRBV10-3 to TRBJ1-4; no definite D call. CDR1 is ENHRY, CDR2 SYGVKD, per germline. This CDR3 contains 13 residues. V was clipped by 7 bases and J by 0 bases, with 6 bases between them. CDR3 residues: CAIKAATNEKLFF. The CDR3 coding sequence is TGTGCCATCAAGGCAGCAACTAATGAAAAACTGTTTTTT.

The J gene is TRBJ1-5, the V gene TRBV27; D ambiguous. The V gene lost 3 bases and the J gene lost 1 base, with 16 bases spanning the gap. Germline V CDR1 and CDR2: MNHEY, SMNVEV (reference sequence). The CDR3 contains 17 residues. CDR3 DNA sequence: TGTGCCAGCAGTTTTGCCGGCGGTGGGATGAGCAATCAGCCCCAGCATTTT. Its protein product is CASSFAGGGMSNQPQHF.

This clonotype was seen repeatedly, ten times or more. V and J are TRBV6-5 and TRBJ2-5, with D unclear. Germline V gives CDR1 MNHEY, CDR2 SVGAGI. This CDR3 contains 12 residues. Trimming pared 2 bases from V and 2 bases from J, leaving 3 bases between. CDR3: CASSYGQETQYF. CDR3 nucleotides: TGTGCCAGCAGTTACGGACAAGAGACCCAGTACTTC.

The rearrangement uses TRBV6-1 and TRBJ1-2; 9 bases line up with TRBD1. This CDR3 has 12 residues. Germline V gene data show CDR1 as MNHNS and CDR2 as SASEGT. V was pared by 8 bases and J by 8 bases, with 6 bases of the junction left unmatched. The CDR3 protein is CASATGGRGYTF. CDR3 in DNA: TGTGCCAGCGCCACAGGGGGCAGAGGCTACACCTTC.

V and J are TRBV5-6 and TRBJ2-7; 7 positions agree with TRBD2. J lost 2 bases, V lost 2 bases, and 7 bases had no gene match. This CDR3 is 15 amino acids long. Germline-derived CDR1 and CDR2 are SGHDT and YYEEEE. This CDR3 reads CASSFGLGGAYEQYF. The CDR3 coding sequence is TGTGCCAGCAGCTTCGGGCTGGGGGGGGCCTACGAGCAGTACTTC.

The chain uses TRBV7-2 and TRBJ2-1, with 8 bases fitting TRBD1. The V and J ends lost 4 bases and 11 bases, in that order; junction bases with no gene match: 7. This CDR3 is built from 13 residues. CDR1 is SGHTA, CDR2 FQGNSA, per germline. Here the CDR3 DNA reads TGTGCCAGCAGCTCGACAGGGGTGGGCAAGCAGTTCTTC. It encodes CASSSTGVGKQFF.

In nucleotides, the CDR3 is TGCAGCGCCACGGGACTATCTACAGATACGCAGTATTTT. Encoded protein: CSATGLSTDTQYF. The chain has TRBV29-1 and TRBJ2-3; the match to TRBD2 covers 7 bases. CDR3 length: 13 residues. The J segment lost 3 bases and the V segment lost 7 bases, leaving 7 bases of the junction unmatched. The germline V gene has CDR1 SQVTM and CDR2 ANQGSEA.

CDR3 amino acids: CASSAFHTNEKLFF. In nucleotides, the CDR3 is TGTGCCAGCAGCGCCTTTCATACTAATGAAAAACTGTTTTTT. The V call is TRBV6-5, the J call TRBJ1-4; D unresolved. The ends were cut back, 6 bases at V and 2 bases at J, with 10 bases in the middle. The germline CDR1 and CDR2 sequences are MNHEY and SVGAGI. The CDR3 is made up of 14 amino acids.

The rearrangement links TRBV7-9 to TRBJ1-2; tentatively, D is TRBD1 (6 bases). The germline CDR1 and CDR2 sequences are SEHNR and FQNEAQ (reference sequence). The length of the CDR3 is 12 residues. The chain's CDR3 is CAGQLGGQGYTF. CDR3 DNA: TGTGCGGGTCAACTCGGGGGGCAAGGCTACACCTTC.

The chain uses TRBV12-3 or TRBV12-4 and TRBJ1-1, with 10 bases that match TRBD1. Trimming cost V 5 bases and J 3 bases; bases outside gene matches: 3. The CDR3 runs 14 residues. Written as DNA, the CDR3 is TGTGCCAGCAGTGGGACAGGGGATTACACTGAAGCTTTCTTT. This translates into CASSGTGDYTEAFF.

This clonotype came up a few times. This chain uses TRBV7-2 with TRBJ1-5; D remains ambiguous. Germline V gives CDR1 SGHTA, CDR2 FQGNSA. This CDR3 comprises 14 residues. V was cut by 5 bases and J by 6 bases, with 14 bases left in between. CDR3 sequence (DNA): TGTGCCAGCAGCCCCGGAGGGAGAACTCAGCCCCAGCATTTT. Protein product: CASSPGGRTQPQHF.

The chain recombines TRBV7-9 with TRBJ2-7; D not certain. Trimming shortened V by 2 bases and J by 1 base, and 9 bases separated the two germline ends. The CDR3 is 14 amino acids. CDR1 SEHNR and CDR2 FQNEAQ come from the germline V gene (reference sequence). CDR3 nucleotide sequence: TGTGCCAGCAGCTTAATTGGGGTGTCCTACGAGCAGTACTTC. This codes for CASSLIGVSYEQYF.

This clonotype has only a few counts. The rearrangement joins TRBV5-1 to TRBJ1-2; possibly TRBD1 for D (6 bases). The CDR3 spans 14 residues. Germline CDR1 SGHRS, CDR2 YFSETQ. The germline V and J ends were trimmed by 4 bases and 2 bases, with 12 bases remaining between them. The CDR3 is CASSRGHGNYGYTF. CDR3 nucleotides: TGCGCCAGCAGCCGGGGACATGGAAACTATGGCTACACCTTC.

This clonotype has just a few counts. The CDR3 loop reads CASSQDRGSLGDTQYF. The CDR3 coding sequence is TGTGCCAGCAGCCAAGATCGTGGTAGTCTGGGAGATACGCAGTATTTT. V is TRBV3-1 and J is TRBJ2-3; D is ambiguous. CDR1 LGHDT and CDR2 YNNKEL come from the germline V gene (reference sequence). There are 16 residues in the CDR3. The V end lost 0 bases, the J end lost 5 bases, and 15 bases lay between the germline ends.

This clonotype was detected ten times or more. The CDR3 region is CSTGGSGGDTQYF. As DNA, the CDR3 is TGCAGTACCGGTGGTAGCGGGGGTGATACGCAGTATTTT. The chain has TRBV20-1 and TRBJ2-3, with 9 bases lining up with TRBD2. The CDR3 sequence is 13 residues long. Germline V gene lookup returns CDR1 DFQATT and CDR2 SNEGSKA (reference sequence). The V segment lost 8 bases and the J segment 6 bases; nucleotides outside the gene matches: 9.

This clonotype was found a few times. The chain couples TRBV20-1 to TRBJ2-7; D not resolved. The germline V and J ends were trimmed by 5 bases and 0 bases, with 11 bases remaining between them. The CDR3 is made up of 13 amino acids. Germline V gene sequence: CDR1 DFQATT, CDR2 SNEGSKA (reference sequence). DNA of the CDR3: TGCAGTGCTGAGACGGTGAGCTCCTACGAGCAGTACTTC. This codes for CSAETVSSYEQYF.

This chain connects TRBV7-2 to TRBJ2-3, with a tentative D call TRBD2 (6 bases). CDR3 length: 16 amino acids. Germline loops: CDR1 SGHTA, CDR2 FQGNSA. Trimming removed 2 bases from V and 1 base from J, with 13 bases in between. CDR3 in DNA: TGTGCCAGCAGCTTAATCGGCGGGGAGGGCACAGATACGCAGTATTTT. Translated, it gives CASSLIGGEGTDTQYF.

The rearrangement joins TRBV6-2 or TRBV6-3 to TRBJ1-1; D gene unclear. CDR1 and CDR2 (germline): MNHEY, SVGEGT. V was pared by 7 bases and J by 1 base, with 19 bases between. The CDR3 is 16 amino acids. The CDR3 sequence is CASNSAQGWQNTEAFF. CDR3 in DNA: TGTGCCAGCAATAGCGCCCAAGGCTGGCAGAACACTGAAGCTTTCTTT.

V and J are TRBV7-6 and TRBJ2-1, with 11 bases lining up with TRBD2. The CDR3 sequence is 15 residues long. V gave up 1 base and J gave up 7 bases; unmatched junction bases: 3. The germline CDR1 and CDR2 sequences are SGHVS and FNYEAQ. CDR3 sequence: CASSLDLAGGNEQFF. Here the CDR3 DNA reads TGTGCCAGCAGCTTAGATCTAGCGGGGGGTAATGAGCAGTTCTTC.

This clonotype has more than one count but fewer than ten. The J gene is TRBJ2-2, the V gene TRBV9; possibly TRBD1 for D (5 bases). Trimming left V 1 base short and J 3 bases short, with 10 bases between. This CDR3 region has 15 residues. Germline V gives CDR1 SGDLS, CDR2 YYNGEE. DNA for the CDR3: TGTGCCAGCAGCGTAAATGTAGGGGACACCGGGGAGCTGTTTTTT. Translation gives CASSVNVGDTGELFF. The variable domain in full, with the rest retrieved from reference TRBV9 and TRBJ2-2, is DSGVTQTPKHLITATGQRVTLRCSPRSGDLSVYWYQQSLDQGLQFLIQYYNGEERAKGNILERFSAQQFPDLHSELNLSSLELGDSALYFCASSVNVGDTGELFFGEGSRLTVL.

This clonotype was counted between two and nine times. This chain uses TRBV7-3 with TRBJ2-3, with 7 nucleotides matching TRBD2. This CDR3 spans 14 amino acids. V dropped 6 bases and J dropped 5; count of bases not matched to a gene: 8. Germline loops: CDR1 SGHTA, CDR2 FQGTGA. CDR3 DNA sequence: TGTGCCAGCAGGCCCGGGGGGAGCGGAGATACGCAGTATTTT. This sequence encodes CASRPGGSGDTQYF.

The chain joins TRBV24-1 to TRBJ2-2; tentative D call: TRBD1 (6 bases). Between the trimmed V and J ends, which lost 5 bases and 6 bases, there was a span of 15 bases. The V gene's germline CDR1 is KGHDR and CDR2 SFDVKD. The CDR3 consists of 15 residues. The CDR3 DNA reads as TGTGCCACCAGTGGTCCCCCAAAGGGGGCCGGGGAGCTGTTTTTT. It encodes CATSGPPKGAGELFF.

The chain couples TRBV15 to TRBJ1-5; no reliable D call. V dropped 0 bases and J dropped 7 bases, with 4 bases sitting between them. This CDR3 is 12 amino acids long. Germline CDR1 is LNHNV and CDR2 is YYDKDF (reference sequence). CDR3 sequence (DNA): TGTGCCACCAGCAGAGATCTACAGCCCCAGCATTTT. Its protein product is CATSRDLQPQHF.